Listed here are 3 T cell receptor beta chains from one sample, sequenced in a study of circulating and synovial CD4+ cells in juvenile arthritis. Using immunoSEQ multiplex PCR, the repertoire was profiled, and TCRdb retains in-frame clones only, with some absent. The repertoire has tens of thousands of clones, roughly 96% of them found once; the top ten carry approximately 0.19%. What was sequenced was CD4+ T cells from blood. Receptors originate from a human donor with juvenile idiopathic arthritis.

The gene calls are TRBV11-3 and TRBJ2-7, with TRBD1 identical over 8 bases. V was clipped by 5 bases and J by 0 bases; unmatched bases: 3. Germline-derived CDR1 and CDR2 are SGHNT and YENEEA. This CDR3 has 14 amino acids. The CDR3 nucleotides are TGTGCCAGCAGCACAGGGGGTAGCTCCTACGAGCAGTACTTC. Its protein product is CASSTGGSSYEQYF.

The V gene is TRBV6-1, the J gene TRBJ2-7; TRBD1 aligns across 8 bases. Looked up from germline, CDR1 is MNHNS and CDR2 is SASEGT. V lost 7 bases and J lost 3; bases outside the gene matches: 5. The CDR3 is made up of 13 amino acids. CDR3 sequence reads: CASIITGGYEQYF. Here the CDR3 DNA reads TGTGCCAGCATCATCACAGGGGGCTACGAGCAGTACTTC.

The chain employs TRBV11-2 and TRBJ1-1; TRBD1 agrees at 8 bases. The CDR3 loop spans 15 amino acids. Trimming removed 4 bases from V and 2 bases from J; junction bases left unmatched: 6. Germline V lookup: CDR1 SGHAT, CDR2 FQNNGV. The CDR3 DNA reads TGTGCCAGCAGCTCCCCCCCAGGGGGCAACACTGAAGCTTTCTTT. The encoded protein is CASSSPPGGNTEAFF.